Each of the 9 T cell receptor beta chains below was sequenced from the same sample in a study of sequential checkpoint blockade in melanoma. TCRdb's copy holds only in-frame clones and misses some; the assay was immunoSEQ multiplex PCR. The sample records 35,000 to 45,000 clones, approximately 84% being singletons. The treatment denotes: randomized to nivolumab then ipilimumab (arm A) or the reverse (arm B). The source was CD8+ T cells sorted from blood (inferred from file names), collected from a patient given nivolumab and ipilimumab in sequence. The receptor set was obtained from a human donor with melanoma.

This chain links TRBV5-6 with TRBJ1-1, with a weak D call TRBD1 (5 bases). The V gene's germline CDR1 is SGHDT and CDR2 YYEEEE. The CDR3 runs 12 residues. V was shortened by 5 bases and J by 5 bases, with 10 bases between the two germline ends. The DNA for the CDR3 is TGTGCCAGCAGTTCGGGGGTAACTGAAGCTTTCTTT. This encodes CASSSGVTEAFF.

The chain joins TRBV28 to TRBJ2-7; maybe TRBD2 (7 bases). V lost 6 bases and J lost 1, with 16 bases in between. This CDR3 contains 15 residues. The V gene's germline CDR1 is MDHEN and CDR2 SYDVKM. CDR3 in DNA: TGTGCCAGCAGCCCGGCGGGGGCCGTGTCCTACGAGCAGTACTTC. This sequence encodes CASSPAGAVSYEQYF.

The J gene is TRBJ1-2, the V gene TRBV19, with 9 bases identical to TRBD1. The CDR3 has 15 residues. V lost 5 bases and J lost 0; bases outside the gene matches: 4. Looked up from germline, CDR1 is LNHDA and CDR2 is SQIVND (reference sequence). The CDR3 loop is CASSLTGGANYGYTF. The DNA of the CDR3 is TGTGCCAGTAGTCTGACAGGGGGAGCTAACTATGGCTACACCTTC.

The V call is TRBV6-5, the J call TRBJ2-7; TRBD2 aligns across 11 bases. This CDR3 has 14 residues. V shed 4 bases and J 4 bases; nucleotides not matched to a gene: 3. Germline V gene lookup returns CDR1 MNHEY and CDR2 SVGAGI. The CDR3, as DNA: TGTGCCAGCAGTTTTGGACTAGCGGGTTACGAGCAGTACTTC. It is translated as CASSFGLAGYEQYF.

This clone appeared a single time. The CDR3 DNA reads as TGTGCCAGCAGCTGGGGACTAGCGGGGGACTACAATGAGCAGTTCTTC. Amino acid sequence: CASSWGLAGDYNEQFF. The chain recombines TRBV7-2 with TRBJ2-1, with 14 nucleotides matching TRBD2. Trimming at V came to 4 bases and at J to 3 bases, leaving 2 bases not matched to a gene. The germline gives CDR1 SGHTA, CDR2 FQGNSA. The CDR3 spans 16 residues.

The chain recombines TRBV16 with TRBJ1-5; the D gene is possibly TRBD1 (5 bases). The CDR3 loop spans 14 amino acids. The V end lost 4 bases, the J end lost 6 bases, and 13 bases lay between the germline ends. Germline CDR1 and CDR2: KGHSY and FQNENV. DNA of the CDR3: TGTGCCAGCAGCCGGTACGGGGGAAGTCAGCCCCAGCATTTT. Translating it yields CASSRYGGSQPQHF.

This clone appeared once. The genes are TRBV4-2 and TRBJ2-7; maybe TRBD1 (6 bases). Germline values: CDR1 LGHNA, CDR2 YNFKEQ. V lost 4 bases and J lost 2, with 12 bases in between. The CDR3 totals 14 residues. DNA for the CDR3: TGTGCCAGCAGCCCCACAGGGATCACCTACGAGCAGTACTTC. As protein: CASSPTGITYEQYF.

This chain links TRBV27 with TRBJ2-1; D gene unclear. Germline V lookup: CDR1 MNHEY, CDR2 SMNVEV (reference sequence). V was cut by 5 bases and J by 5 bases, with 7 bases left in between. The CDR3 extends over 12 amino acids. The CDR3 loop reads CASSPPDNEQFF. The CDR3 DNA sequence: TGTGCCAGCAGTCCCCCGGACAATGAGCAGTTCTTC.

The table lists this clone with a count of one. The CDR3 reads CASSQVEVNTEAFF. Written as DNA, the CDR3 is TGCGCCAGCAGCCAAGTAGAGGTGAACACTGAAGCTTTCTTT. This chain links TRBV4-1 with TRBJ1-1; D is unresolved. Germline loops: CDR1 MGHRA, CDR2 YSYEKL. V lost 1 base and J 0 bases, leaving 6 bases between the germline ends. The CDR3 length is 14 residues.